This TCR beta chain is from a study of Graves' ophthalmopathy and Graves' hyperthyroidism. Study information: At initial diagnosis, peripheral blood was obtained, and this preceded any treatment.

V shed 6 bases and J shed 5 bases, with 17 bases lying between them. The CDR3 has 13 amino acids. Germline CDR1 DFQATT, CDR2 SNEGSKA (reference sequence). About this clonotype itself: Its target is not known.

Study-level findings and limits: Using 13 signatures, a model distinguished ophthalmopathy from stable hyperthyroidism, reaching around 90% sensitivity and 81.08% specificity.

As the template, RNA transcripts were used to amplify TCR beta CDR3 regions. In the first round, RT-PCR was carried out with HTBI primers, and a multiplex PCR formed the second round. TCRdb re-analysed the multiplex PCR reads in MiXCR, keeping a single row per CDR3 protein. The sample carries 200,000 to 250,000 distinct CDR3 sequences, 20% to 25% recorded once. Input material: peripheral blood. The receptor's source is a woman between 50 and 59 years old with Graves' ophthalmopathy. This chain joins TRBV20-1 and TRBJ2-7, with D possibly TRBD2 on 7 matching bases. The CDR3: CSAWGGPEDEQYF. DNA for the CDR3: TGCAGTGCCTGGGGGGGGCCCGAAGACGAGCAGTACTTC.